These 28 T cell receptor beta chains came from one sample sequenced in a study of radiotherapy plus CTLA-4 blockade in lung cancer. Sequencing used immunoSEQ multiplex PCR; TCRdb keeps in-frame clones, though not all of them. The data contain 65,000 to 100,000 clones, over 80% of them seen just once; the ten biggest clones take up around 0.76%. The starting material was peripheral blood, obtained from a patient treated with radiotherapy plus ipilimumab. The receptors shown here come from a human donor with non-small cell lung cancer who had stable disease on radiotherapy plus ipilimumab.

The rearrangement uses TRBV7-9 and TRBJ1-1; 8 nucleotides agree with TRBD1. The CDR3 totals 19 residues. Trimming took 3 bases from V and 1 from J; bases not matched to a gene: 16. Per germline, CDR1 SEHNR and CDR2 FQNEAQ (reference sequence). Written as DNA, the CDR3 is TGTGCCAGCAGCTTTCCATCCTCGGGACAGGCGGGGTCGAACACTGAAGCTTTCTTT. This gives the protein CASSFPSSGQAGSNTEAFF.

This clone was observed a handful of times. V gene TRBV7-9 combines with J gene TRBJ1-1; D ambiguous. Trimming pared 1 base from V and 1 base from J, leaving 4 bases between. The CDR3 is 13 residues long. In germline, CDR1 is SEHNR, CDR2 FQNEAQ (reference sequence). The CDR3, as DNA: TGTGCCAGCAGCTTAGGTACGAACACTGAAGCTTTCTTT. Translating gives CASSLGTNTEAFF.

The chain joins TRBV7-8 to TRBJ1-5; the D is unclear. V was trimmed by 3 bases and J by 3 bases, leaving 12 bases between them. There are 15 residues in the CDR3. Germline CDR1 reads SGHVS; CDR2 reads FQNEAQ. The CDR3 DNA is TGTGCCAGCAGCTTCACCCAGACTTACAATCAGCCCCAGCATTTT. Translating it yields CASSFTQTYNQPQHF.

The V call is TRBV29-1, the J call TRBJ2-2; TRBD2 aligns across 13 bases. With V trimmed by 4 bases and J by 5 bases, 7 bases remained unmatched. The V gene's germline CDR1 is SQVTM and CDR2 ANQGSEA. The CDR3 is 16 residues long. DNA of the CDR3: TGCAGCGTTGCCCCTACTAGCGGGAGGGGGACCGGGGAGCTGTTTTTT. Translation gives CSVAPTSGRGTGELFF.

The chain links TRBV7-3 to TRBJ2-1; D is uncertain. Per the germline V gene, CDR1 is SGHTA and CDR2 is FQGTGA. Trimming left V 2 bases short and J 4 bases short, with 12 bases between. CDR3 size: 15 residues. The CDR3 loop reads CASSLASAVYNEQFF. The CDR3 DNA reads as TGTGCCAGCAGCTTAGCCTCGGCAGTTTACAATGAGCAGTTCTTC.

The V gene is TRBV6-1, the J gene TRBJ1-5; D possibly corresponds to TRBD1 (5 bases). The length of the CDR3 is 16 residues. V was pared by 2 bases and J by 0 bases, with 11 bases between. The germline V gene has CDR1 MNHNS and CDR2 SASEGT. The CDR3 protein is CASSEQGRYSNQPQHF. The DNA for the CDR3 is TGTGCCAGCAGTGAACAGGGAAGATATAGCAATCAGCCCCAGCATTTT.

The chain combines TRBV5-4 with TRBJ2-2; D unresolved. The V gene's germline CDR1 is SGHNT and CDR2 YYREEE (reference sequence). Between the trimmed V and J ends, which lost 3 bases and 1 base, there was a span of 13 bases. CDR3 length: 16 residues. Here the CDR3 DNA reads TGTGCCAGCAGCTATGAGACAACTCGGAACACCGGGGAGCTGTTTTTT. Its translation is CASSYETTRNTGELFF.

The chain couples TRBV28 to TRBJ1-2, with 7 bases matching TRBD1. Germline CDR1 and CDR2: MDHEN and SYDVKM. The CDR3 covers 13 residues. V gave up 6 bases and J gave up 7 bases; unmatched junction bases: 8. The CDR3 DNA follows: TGTGCCAGCAGGCCGCAGGGGGTTCGTGGCTACACCTTC. Amino acid sequence: CASRPQGVRGYTF.

The chain employs TRBV6-5 and TRBJ2-7; possibly TRBD2 for D (6 bases). This CDR3 has 14 amino acids. Trimming stripped 6 bases from V and 6 bases from J, with 18 bases between. Germline values: CDR1 MNHEY, CDR2 SVGAGI. CDR3 sequence: CASRPPTGGAEQYF. The DNA for the CDR3 is TGTGCCAGCAGACCCCCAACCGGGGGTGCCGAGCAGTACTTC.

V is TRBV4-1 and J is TRBJ2-3, with 8 bases matching TRBD2. The V gene end was trimmed by 3 bases and the J gene end by 2 bases; junction bases not matched to a gene: 10. The germline gives CDR1 MGHRA, CDR2 YSYEKL. The CDR3 totals 17 residues. CDR3 loop: CASSHPPGRANTDTQYF. CDR3 DNA: TGCGCCAGCAGCCATCCACCCGGGAGGGCAAACACAGATACGCAGTATTTT.

The rearrangement uses TRBV25-1 and TRBJ1-5, with 7 bases matching TRBD1. The CDR3 spans 12 residues. Per germline, CDR1 MGHDK and CDR2 SYGVNS. V dropped 4 bases and J dropped 9; count of bases not matched to a gene: 3. CDR3 in amino acids: CASSVRGTPQHF. The DNA for the CDR3 is TGTGCCAGCAGTGTCAGGGGGACGCCCCAGCATTTT. Based on the CDR3 plus reference TRBV25-1 and TRBJ1-5, the full variable domain is EADIYQTPRYLVIGTGKKITLECSQTMGHDKMYWYQQDPGMELHLIHYSYGVNSTEKGDLSSESTVSRIRTEHFPLTLESARPSHTSQYLCASSVRGTPQHFGDGTRLSIL.

The chain employs TRBV4-1 and TRBJ1-5, with D unclear. V was pared by 3 bases and J by 5 bases, with 20 bases between. The CDR3 runs to 17 residues. CDR1 is MGHRA and CDR2 is YSYEKL in the germline V gene. The CDR3 here is CASSQSFEAGRHQPQHF. The CDR3 nucleotides read TGCGCCAGCAGCCAGAGCTTTGAGGCAGGCCGACATCAGCCCCAGCATTTT.

The rearrangement uses TRBV30 and TRBJ1-6; 9 bases match TRBD1. The CDR3 sequence is 16 residues long. V gave up 4 bases and J gave up 5 bases; unmatched junction bases: 9. The germline V gene encodes CDR1 GTSNPN and CDR2 SVGIG (reference sequence). The chain's CDR3 is CAWTGTGRGDNSPLHF. CDR3 DNA sequence: TGTGCCTGGACCGGGACAGGGAGGGGGGATAATTCACCCCTCCACTTT.

This clone was seen a single time. The chain joins TRBV5-4 to TRBJ2-4; TRBD2 aligns across 16 bases. Germline lookup yields CDR1 SGHNT and CDR2 YYREEE (reference sequence). Trimming cost V 4 bases and J 9 bases; bases outside gene matches: 4. The CDR3 is 15 residues long. CDR3 sequence (DNA): TGTGCCAGCAGCCCGGGACTAGCGGGGGGGGTCATTCAGTACTTC. Translated: CASSPGLAGGVIQYF.

The chain carries TRBV19 and TRBJ1-5; a possible D gene is TRBD1 (5 bases). Germline CDR1 LNHDA, CDR2 SQIVND (reference sequence). Trimming took 9 bases from V and 6 from J, leaving 18 bases between them. The CDR3 is 14 residues long. CDR3 sequence reads: CARFRGPKFQPQHF. CDR3 coding DNA: TGTGCCAGATTCCGGGGCCCCAAATTTCAGCCCCAGCATTTT.

This chain uses TRBV7-9 with TRBJ1-1; tentative D call: TRBD1 (6 bases). Trimming removed 4 bases at V and 11 bases at J, with 11 bases between. This CDR3 spans 11 amino acids. The germline CDR1 and CDR2 sequences are SEHNR and FQNEAQ (reference sequence). The CDR3 DNA sequence: TGTGCCAGCAGCTCAGGGGACCAGGCTTTCTTT. The encoded protein is CASSSGDQAFF.

The rearrangement uses TRBV28 and TRBJ1-6; no reliable D call. The CDR3 runs 13 residues. Germline-derived CDR1 and CDR2 are MDHEN and SYDVKM. The V end was cut by 11 bases, the J end by 2 bases, with 10 bases between. The CDR3 region is CASGLAYNSPLHF. DNA for the CDR3: TGTGCCTCAGGACTTGCCTATAATTCACCCCTCCACTTT.

The table lists this clone with a count of one. The chain couples TRBV2 to TRBJ1-1; D is unresolved. This CDR3 region has 12 residues. Germline CDR1 reads SNHLY; CDR2 reads FYNNEI. Trimming shortened V by 5 bases and J by 3 bases, and 7 bases separated the two germline ends. The CDR3 DNA is TGTGCCAGCAGTCCTATGGACACTGAAGCTTTCTTT. Protein: CASSPMDTEAFF.

This clone has a handful of counts. The chain is built from TRBV11-2 and TRBJ2-3; D is perhaps TRBD1 or TRBD2 (5 bases each). The CDR3 spans 14 residues. Trimming stripped 1 base from V and 3 bases from J, with 8 bases between. Germline V lookup: CDR1 SGHAT, CDR2 FQNNGV. The CDR3 sequence: CASSLGGNTDTQYF. The CDR3 nucleotides read TGTGCCAGCAGCTTAGGGGGGAATACAGATACGCAGTATTTT.

This clone appeared a few times. The J gene is TRBJ2-5, the V gene TRBV6-5; 7 bases line up with TRBD2. CDR1 is MNHEY and CDR2 is SVGAGI in the germline V gene. V was clipped by 6 bases and J by 3 bases; unmatched bases: 10. The CDR3 has 15 amino acids. Here the CDR3 reads CASSPMSAGEETQYF. CDR3 nucleotides: TGTGCCAGCAGCCCCATGTCGGCGGGAGAAGAGACCCAGTACTTC.

This clone was seen once. The CDR3 protein is CASSSTSSGGRNTQYF. CDR3 nucleotide sequence: TGTGCCAGCAGTTCTACCTCTAGCGGGGGGAGGAATACGCAGTATTTT. V and J are TRBV6-6 and TRBJ2-3; 11 bases line up with TRBD2. The germline V gene has CDR1 MNHNY and CDR2 SVGAGI (reference sequence). The CDR3 extends over 16 amino acids. V was pared by 4 bases and J by 7 bases, with 10 bases of the junction left unmatched.

This chain uses TRBV5-6 with TRBJ1-5; 8 bases agree with TRBD1. V shed 0 bases, J shed 6 bases, and the junction held 11 bases outside the gene matches. Germline lookup yields CDR1 SGHDT and CDR2 YYEEEE. The CDR3 spans 17 residues. CDR3 DNA: TGTGCCAGCAGCTTGGGAGCATCAGGGGGCTCGGGTCAGCCCCAGCATTTT. Its protein product is CASSLGASGGSGQPQHF. Full variable domain (missing parts from reference TRBV5-6 and TRBJ1-5): DAGVTQSPTHLIKTRGQQVTLRCSPKSGHDTVSWYQQALGQGPQFIFQYYEEEERQRGNFPDRFSGHQFPNYSSELNVNALLLGDSALYLCASSLGASGGSGQPQHFGDGTRLSIL.

This rearrangement joins TRBV21-1 to TRBJ1-4. TRBV21-1 is deemed a pseudogene. The CDR3 contains 16 residues. CDR3 region: CASSKKEESGPENLFF. The CDR3 region has the DNA TGTGCCAGCAGCAAAAAAGAGGAGTCTGGACCCGAAAATCTGTTTTTT.

The rearrangement joins TRBV7-9 to TRBJ2-1; unclear D gene. The V gene lost 8 bases and the J gene lost 3 bases, with 8 bases spanning the gap. Germline lookup yields CDR1 SEHNR and CDR2 FQNEAQ (reference sequence). The CDR3 runs to 12 residues. The CDR3 nucleotides are TGTGCCAGCGTACGAAACTACAATGAGCAGTTCTTC. Encoded protein: CASVRNYNEQFF.

This clone was counted between two and nine times. The V and J genes are TRBV7-9 and TRBJ1-4; D might be TRBD1 (5 bases). The CDR3 runs to 14 residues. Per germline, CDR1 SEHNR and CDR2 FQNEAQ (reference sequence). Trimming shortened V by 3 bases and J by 6 bases, and 11 bases separated the two germline ends. In DNA form, the CDR3 reads TGTGCCAGCAGCTTCCGGGACGTCTATGAAAAACTGTTTTTT. Translation: CASSFRDVYEKLFF. The variable domain in full, completed from reference TRBV7-9 and TRBJ1-4, reads DTGVSQNPRHKITKRGQNVTFRCDPISEHNRLYWYRQTLGQGPEFLTYFQNEAQLEKSRLLSDRFSAERPKGSFSTLEIQRTEQGDSAMYLCASSFRDVYEKLFFGSGTQLSVL.

The chain joins TRBV21-1 to TRBJ1-2. TRBV21-1 is flagged as a pseudogene. This CDR3 has 14 amino acids. This CDR3 is CASSPRGTTSEDTF. CDR3 DNA sequence: TGTGCCAGCAGCCCGCGCGGGACAACCTCTGAAGACACCTTC.

This sequence joins TRBV4-1 and TRBJ2-3; 7 bases are a match to TRBD2. J lost 2 bases, V lost 3 bases, and 20 bases had no gene match. Germline V lookup: CDR1 MGHRA, CDR2 YSYEKL. There are 20 residues in the CDR3. The CDR3 bases are TGCGCCAGCAGCCAGACGGTCGCTAGCGGTTTATCGTTTTTCACAGATACGCAGTATTTT. Translating gives CASSQTVASGLSFFTDTQYF.

The chain couples TRBV2 to TRBJ2-3, with 7 bases fitting TRBD1. This CDR3 is built from 14 residues. Germline V gene data show CDR1 as SNHLY and CDR2 as FYNNEI. The junction had 10 bases not matched to a gene; V was cut back by 10 bases and J by 3 bases. The CDR3 is CAIQEDRATDTQYF. CDR3 nucleotides: TGTGCCATCCAGGAAGACAGGGCAACAGATACGCAGTATTTT.